Each of the 9 T cell receptor beta chains below was sequenced from the same sample in a study of blood T cell repertoires in COVID-19. Sequenced by immunoSEQ multiplex PCR; TCRdb stores in-frame clones only, minus some. Of under 150,000 clones listed, around four fifths are singletons. Material for sequencing was peripheral blood. All receptors come from an older man with active or convalescent COVID-19.

The rearrangement links TRBV30 to TRBJ2-3; TRBD1 agrees at 7 bases. This CDR3 is built from 12 residues. Per germline, CDR1 GTSNPN and CDR2 SVGIG (reference sequence). The V and J ends lost 5 bases and 1 base, in that order; junction bases with no gene match: 0. The CDR3 loop reads CAWGQGTDTQYF. DNA for the CDR3: TGTGCCTGGGGACAGGGCACAGATACGCAGTATTTT.

In its sample, this clone was seen many times. One junction end disagrees with the germline gene, perhaps due to a read error. The chain joins TRBV6-1 to TRBJ1-2; tentative D call: TRBD1 (5 bases). The CDR3 loop spans 15 amino acids. CDR1 and CDR2 from the germline V gene are MNHNS and SASEGT. This CDR3 reads CASSESMGIRAGDHF. As DNA, the CDR3 is TGTGCCAGCAGTGAAAGTATGGGGATCAGGGCCGGAGACCACTTC.

J is TRBJ2-1 and V is TRBV7-3, with TRBD1 matching 7 bases. This CDR3 comprises 16 residues. J gave up 2 bases and V 3 bases, and 7 bases lay outside the gene matches. Germline CDR1 and CDR2: SGHTA and FQGTGA. The CDR3 loop reads CASSLTGSHPYNEQFF. The CDR3 region has the DNA TGTGCCAGCAGCTTGACAGGGTCCCACCCCTACAATGAGCAGTTCTTC.

The chain carries TRBV6-2 or TRBV6-3 and TRBJ2-3, with TRBD2 identical over 14 bases. V gave up 5 bases and J gave up 4 bases; unmatched junction bases: 8. The CDR3 spans 17 residues. CDR1 MNHEY and CDR2 SVGEGT come from the germline V gene. The CDR3 DNA reads as TGTGCCAGCAGTCCACGGACTAGCGGGAGGTGGGCAGATACGCAGTATTTT. Amino acids: CASSPRTSGRWADTQYF.

This clone was counted once. This rearrangement joins TRBV5-6 to TRBJ2-7, with 8 bases matching TRBD1. Germline V gene lookup returns CDR1 SGHDT and CDR2 YYEEEE. CDR3 length: 16 amino acids. J was trimmed by 0 bases and V by 5 bases; bases with no gene match: 10. CDR3 sequence reads: CASSLTPGQVSYEQYF. The DNA for the CDR3 is TGTGCCAGCAGTCTTACCCCGGGACAGGTCTCCTACGAGCAGTACTTC. Complete variable domain (other parts from reference TRBV5-6 and TRBJ2-7): DAGVTQSPTHLIKTRGQQVTLRCSPKSGHDTVSWYQQALGQGPQFIFQYYEEEERQRGNFPDRFSGHQFPNYSSELNVNALLLGDSALYLCASSLTPGQVSYEQYFGPGTRLTVT.

This chain joins TRBV5-6 and TRBJ1-5; possible D gene TRBD1, 5 bases. This CDR3 comprises 16 residues. Between the trimmed V and J ends, which lost 3 bases and 1 base, there was a span of 14 bases. CDR1 SGHDT and CDR2 YYEEEE come from the germline V gene. In nucleotides, the CDR3 is TGTGCCAGCAGCTCTTTGGGGCGTGAGAGCAATCAGCCCCAGCATTTT. Protein: CASSSLGRESNQPQHF. The variable domain in full, completed from reference TRBV5-6 and TRBJ1-5, reads DAGVTQSPTHLIKTRGQQVTLRCSPKSGHDTVSWYQQALGQGPQFIFQYYEEEERQRGNFPDRFSGHQFPNYSSELNVNALLLGDSALYLCASSSLGRESNQPQHFGDGTRLSIL.

The chain carries TRBV5-4 and TRBJ2-4; a possible D gene is TRBD1 (6 bases). Trimming took off 1 base at V and 8 bases at J, with 10 bases between the two ends. The CDR3 consists of 13 residues. The germline CDR1 and CDR2 sequences are SGHNT and YYREEE (reference sequence). The CDR3 is CASSLQGRDIQYF. CDR3 bases: TGTGCCAGCAGCTTGCAGGGGCGGGACATTCAGTACTTC. Using reference TRBV5-4 and TRBJ2-4 for the parts outside the CDR3, the full variable domain is ETGVTQSPTHLIKTRGQQVTLRCSSQSGHNTVSWYQQALGQGPQFIFQYYREEENGRGNFPPRFSGLQFPNYSSELNVNALELDDSALYLCASSLQGRDIQYFGAGTRLSVL.

The V call is TRBV5-1, the J call TRBJ1-2; tentatively, D is TRBD1 (5 bases). Germline assignment: CDR1 SGHRS and CDR2 YFSETQ. The CDR3 is made up of 13 amino acids. V lost 4 bases and J lost 8, with 15 bases in between. Written as DNA, the CDR3 is TGCGCCAGCAGCGCCTGGACAATTTACGGCTACACCTTC. Protein sequence: CASSAWTIYGYTF.

V gene TRBV18 combines with J gene TRBJ2-3, with a tentative D call TRBD2 (5 bases). V was shortened by 6 bases and J by 6 bases, with 22 bases between the two germline ends. Germline V gene lookup returns CDR1 KGHSH and CDR2 LQKENI. The length of the CDR3 is 16 residues. The CDR3 nucleotides are TGTGCCAGCTCCCTTTTCTCCGCAGCGGACCTTGATACGCAGTATTTT. Translated, it gives CASSLFSAADLDTQYF.